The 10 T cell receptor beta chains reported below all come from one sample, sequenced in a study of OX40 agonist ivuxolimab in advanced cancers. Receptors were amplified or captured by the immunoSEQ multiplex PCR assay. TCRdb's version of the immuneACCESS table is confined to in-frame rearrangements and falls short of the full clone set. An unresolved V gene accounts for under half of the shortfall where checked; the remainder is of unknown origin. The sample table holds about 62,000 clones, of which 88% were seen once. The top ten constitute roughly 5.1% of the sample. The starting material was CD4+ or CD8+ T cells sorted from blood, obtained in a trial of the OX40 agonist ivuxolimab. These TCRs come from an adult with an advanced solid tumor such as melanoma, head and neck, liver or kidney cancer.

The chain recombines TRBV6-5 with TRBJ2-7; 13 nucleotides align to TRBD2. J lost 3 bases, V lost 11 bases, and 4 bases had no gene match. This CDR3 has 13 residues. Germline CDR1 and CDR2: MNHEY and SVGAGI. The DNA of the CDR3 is TGTGCCGGATGGACTAGCGGGAGCTACGAGCAGTACTTC. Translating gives CAGWTSGSYEQYF.

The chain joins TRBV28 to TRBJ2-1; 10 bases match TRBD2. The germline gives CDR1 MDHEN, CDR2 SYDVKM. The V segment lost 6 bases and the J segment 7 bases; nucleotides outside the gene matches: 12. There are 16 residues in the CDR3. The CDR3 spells CASSSLRSGRGNEQFF. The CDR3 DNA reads TGTGCCAGCAGCTCCCTTAGGAGCGGGAGGGGGAATGAGCAGTTCTTC.

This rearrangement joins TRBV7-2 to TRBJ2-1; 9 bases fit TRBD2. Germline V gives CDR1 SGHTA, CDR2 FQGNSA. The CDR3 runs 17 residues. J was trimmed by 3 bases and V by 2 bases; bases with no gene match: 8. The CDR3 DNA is TGTGCCAGCAGCTTACGAGCGGGAGGTCCCTTCTACAATGAGCAGTTCTTC. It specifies CASSLRAGGPFYNEQFF.

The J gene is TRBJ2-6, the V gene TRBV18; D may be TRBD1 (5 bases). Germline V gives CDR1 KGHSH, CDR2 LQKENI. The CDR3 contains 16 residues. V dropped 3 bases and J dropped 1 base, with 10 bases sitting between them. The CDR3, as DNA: TGTGCCAGCTCACCGCAGGGTAGTTCTGGGGCCAACGTCCTGACTTTC. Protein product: CASSPQGSSGANVLTF.

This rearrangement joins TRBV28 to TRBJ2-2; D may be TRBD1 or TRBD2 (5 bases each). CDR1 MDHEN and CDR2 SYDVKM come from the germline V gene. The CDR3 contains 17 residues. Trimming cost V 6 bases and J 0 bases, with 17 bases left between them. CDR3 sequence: CASSLTSGPTNTGELFF. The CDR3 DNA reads TGTGCCAGCAGCCTAACCTCGGGACCAACGAACACCGGGGAGCTGTTTTTT. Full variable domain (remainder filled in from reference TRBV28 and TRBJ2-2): DVKVTQSSRYLVKRTGEKVFLECVQDMDHENMFWYRQDPGLGLRLIYFSYDVKMKEKGDIPEGYSVSREKKERFSLILESASTNQTSMYLCASSLTSGPTNTGELFFGEGSRLTVL.

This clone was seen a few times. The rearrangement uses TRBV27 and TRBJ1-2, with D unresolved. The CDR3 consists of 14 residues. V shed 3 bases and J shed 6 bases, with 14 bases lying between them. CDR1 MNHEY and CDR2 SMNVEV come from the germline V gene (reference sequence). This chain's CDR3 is CASSLSGISHGYTF. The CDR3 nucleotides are TGTGCCAGCAGTTTGTCGGGCATCTCCCATGGCTACACCTTC.

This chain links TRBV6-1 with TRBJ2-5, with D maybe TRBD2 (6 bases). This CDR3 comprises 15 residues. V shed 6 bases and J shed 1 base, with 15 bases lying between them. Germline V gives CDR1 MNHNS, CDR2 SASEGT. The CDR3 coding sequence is TGTGCCAGCAGGATAACTTTGGGGGGCCAAGAGACCCAGTACTTC. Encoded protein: CASRITLGGQETQYF.

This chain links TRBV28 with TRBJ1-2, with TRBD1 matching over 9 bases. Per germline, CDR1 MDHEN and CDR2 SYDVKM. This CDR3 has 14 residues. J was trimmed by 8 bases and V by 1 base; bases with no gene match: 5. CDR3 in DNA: TGTGCCAGCAGTTTATTAGGCGACAGGGGGGGCTACACCTTC. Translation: CASSLLGDRGGYTF.

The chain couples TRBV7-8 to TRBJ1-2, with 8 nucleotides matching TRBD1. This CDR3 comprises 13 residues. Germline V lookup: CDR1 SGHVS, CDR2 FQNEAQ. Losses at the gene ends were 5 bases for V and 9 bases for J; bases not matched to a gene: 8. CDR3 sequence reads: CASSPGQEARYTF. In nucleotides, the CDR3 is TGTGCCAGCAGCCCGGGACAGGAGGCACGCTACACCTTC.

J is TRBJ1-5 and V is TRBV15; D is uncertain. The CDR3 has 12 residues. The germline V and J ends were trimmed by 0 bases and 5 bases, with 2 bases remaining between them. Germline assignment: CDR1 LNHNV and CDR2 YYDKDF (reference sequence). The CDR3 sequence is CATSRDYQPQHF. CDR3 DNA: TGTGCCACCAGCAGAGATTATCAGCCCCAGCATTTT. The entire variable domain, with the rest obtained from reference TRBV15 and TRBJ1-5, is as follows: DAMVIQNPRYQVTQFGKPVTLSCSQTLNHNVMYWYQQKSSQAPKLLFHYYDKDFNNEADTPDNFQSRRPNTSFCFLDIRSPGLGDTAMYLCATSRDYQPQHFGDGTRLSIL.